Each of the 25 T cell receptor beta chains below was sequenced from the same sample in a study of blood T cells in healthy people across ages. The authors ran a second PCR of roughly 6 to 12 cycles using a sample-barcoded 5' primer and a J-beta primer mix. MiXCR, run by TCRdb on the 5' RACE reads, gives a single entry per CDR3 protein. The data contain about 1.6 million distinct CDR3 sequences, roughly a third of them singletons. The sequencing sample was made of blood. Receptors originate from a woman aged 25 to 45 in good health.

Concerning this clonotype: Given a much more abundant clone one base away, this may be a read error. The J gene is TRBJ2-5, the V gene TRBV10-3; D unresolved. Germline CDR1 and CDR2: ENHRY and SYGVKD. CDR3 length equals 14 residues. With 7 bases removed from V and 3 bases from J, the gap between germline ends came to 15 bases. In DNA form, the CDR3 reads TGTGCCATCACTAGGCCTCTGGAGAAAGAGACCCAGTACTTC. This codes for CAITRPLEKETQYF.

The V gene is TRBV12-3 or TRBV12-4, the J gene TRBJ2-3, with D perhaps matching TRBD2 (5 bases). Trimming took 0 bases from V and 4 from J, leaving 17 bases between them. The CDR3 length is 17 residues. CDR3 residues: CASSLARWTLVADTQYF. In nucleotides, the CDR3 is TGTGCCAGCAGTTTAGCGCGCTGGACTTTGGTGGCAGATACGCAGTATTTT.

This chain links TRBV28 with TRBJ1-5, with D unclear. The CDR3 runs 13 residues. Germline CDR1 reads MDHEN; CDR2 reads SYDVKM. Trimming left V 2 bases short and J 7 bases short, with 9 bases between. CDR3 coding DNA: TGTGCCAGCAGTTTAACCCGAACGCAGCCCCAGCATTTT. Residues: CASSLTRTQPQHF.

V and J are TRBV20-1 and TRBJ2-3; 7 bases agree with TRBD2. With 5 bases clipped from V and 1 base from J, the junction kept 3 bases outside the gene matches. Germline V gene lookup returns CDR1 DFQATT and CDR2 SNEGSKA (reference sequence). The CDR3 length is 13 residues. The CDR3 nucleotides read TGCAGTGCTCGGGACTACGGCACAGATACGCAGTATTTT. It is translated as CSARDYGTDTQYF.

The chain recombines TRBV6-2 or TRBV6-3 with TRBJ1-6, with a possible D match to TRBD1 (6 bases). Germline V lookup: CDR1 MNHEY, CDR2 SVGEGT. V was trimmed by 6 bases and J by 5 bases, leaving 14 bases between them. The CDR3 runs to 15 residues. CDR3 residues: CASRKQGRDNSPLHF. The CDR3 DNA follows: TGTGCCAGCAGGAAACAGGGCCGGGATAATTCACCCCTCCACTTT.

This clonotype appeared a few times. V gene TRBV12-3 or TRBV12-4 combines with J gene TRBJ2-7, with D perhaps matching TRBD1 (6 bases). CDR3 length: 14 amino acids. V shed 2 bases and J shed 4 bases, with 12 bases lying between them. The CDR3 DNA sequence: TGTGCCAGCAGTTTAAAAGTTAGGGGGTACGAGCAGTACTTC. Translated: CASSLKVRGYEQYF.

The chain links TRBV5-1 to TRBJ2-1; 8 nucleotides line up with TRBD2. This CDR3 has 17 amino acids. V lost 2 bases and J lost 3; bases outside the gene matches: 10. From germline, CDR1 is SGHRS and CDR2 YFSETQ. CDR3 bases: TGCGCCAGCAGCTTTGCGACAGCGGGAGTAGACTACAATGAGCAGTTCTTC. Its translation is CASSFATAGVDYNEQFF.

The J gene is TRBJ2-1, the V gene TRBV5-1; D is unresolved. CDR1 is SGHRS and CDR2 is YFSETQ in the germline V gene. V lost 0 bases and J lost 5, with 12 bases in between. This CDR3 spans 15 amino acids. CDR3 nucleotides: TGCGCCAGCAGCTTGGTCGGAGAGGCCCACAATGAGCAGTTCTTC. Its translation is CASSLVGEAHNEQFF.

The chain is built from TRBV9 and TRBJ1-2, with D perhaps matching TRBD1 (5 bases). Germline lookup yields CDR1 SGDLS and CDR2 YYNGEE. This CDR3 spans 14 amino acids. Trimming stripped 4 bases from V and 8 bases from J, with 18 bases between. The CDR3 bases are TGTGCCAGCAGCAGAACAGGACTCCGGGGCGGCTACACCTTC. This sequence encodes CASSRTGLRGGYTF.

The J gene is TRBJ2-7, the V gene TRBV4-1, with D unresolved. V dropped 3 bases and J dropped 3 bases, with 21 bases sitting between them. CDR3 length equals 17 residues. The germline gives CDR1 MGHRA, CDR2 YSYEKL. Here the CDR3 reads CASSHPIPGRTLYEQYF. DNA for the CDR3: TGCGCCAGCAGCCATCCAATCCCCGGCAGGACCCTCTACGAGCAGTACTTC.

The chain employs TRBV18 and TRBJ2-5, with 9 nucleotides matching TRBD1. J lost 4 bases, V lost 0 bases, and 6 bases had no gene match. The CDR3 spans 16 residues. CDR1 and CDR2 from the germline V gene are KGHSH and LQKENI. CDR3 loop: CASSPPVQGARETQYF. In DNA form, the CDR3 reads TGTGCCAGCTCACCACCGGTACAGGGGGCACGAGAGACCCAGTACTTC.

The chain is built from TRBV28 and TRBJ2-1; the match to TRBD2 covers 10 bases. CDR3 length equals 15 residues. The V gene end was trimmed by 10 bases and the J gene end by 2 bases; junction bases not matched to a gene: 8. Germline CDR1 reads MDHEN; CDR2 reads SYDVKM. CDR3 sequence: CATEGAGGPYNEQFF. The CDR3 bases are TGTGCCACAGAGGGAGCGGGAGGGCCCTACAATGAGCAGTTCTTC.

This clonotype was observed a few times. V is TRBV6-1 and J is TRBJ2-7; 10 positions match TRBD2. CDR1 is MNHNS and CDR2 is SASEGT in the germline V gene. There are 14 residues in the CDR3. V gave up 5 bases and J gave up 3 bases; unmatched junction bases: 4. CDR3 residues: CASSSWTSGYEQYF. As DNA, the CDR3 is TGTGCCAGCAGTAGCTGGACTAGCGGCTACGAGCAGTACTTC.

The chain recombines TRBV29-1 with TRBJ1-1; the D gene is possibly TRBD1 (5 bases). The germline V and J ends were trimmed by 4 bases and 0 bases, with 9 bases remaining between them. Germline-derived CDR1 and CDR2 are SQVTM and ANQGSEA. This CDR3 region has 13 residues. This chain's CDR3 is CSVGQKMNTEAFF. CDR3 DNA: TGCAGCGTTGGACAGAAAATGAACACTGAAGCTTTCTTT.

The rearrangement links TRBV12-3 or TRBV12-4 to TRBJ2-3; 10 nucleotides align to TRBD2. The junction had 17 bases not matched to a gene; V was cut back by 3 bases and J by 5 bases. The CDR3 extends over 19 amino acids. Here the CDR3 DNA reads TGTGCCAGCAGTTTGGGTCTAGCGGGAGATATTTTGACGGAAGATACGCAGTATTTT. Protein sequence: CASSLGLAGDILTEDTQYF.

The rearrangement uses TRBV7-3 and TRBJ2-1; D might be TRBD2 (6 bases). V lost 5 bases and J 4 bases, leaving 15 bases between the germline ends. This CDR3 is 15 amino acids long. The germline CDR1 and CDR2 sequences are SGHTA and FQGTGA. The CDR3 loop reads CASSLSGDRYNEQFF. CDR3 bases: TGTGCCAGCAGCCTTTCGGGAGATCGTTACAATGAGCAGTTCTTC.

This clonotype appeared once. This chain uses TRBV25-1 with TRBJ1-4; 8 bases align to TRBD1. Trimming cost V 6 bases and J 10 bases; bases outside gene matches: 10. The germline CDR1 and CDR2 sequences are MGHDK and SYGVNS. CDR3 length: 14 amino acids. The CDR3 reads CASRKTGAVGKLFF. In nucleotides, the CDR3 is TGTGCCAGCAGGAAGACAGGGGCGGTTGGAAAACTGTTTTTT.

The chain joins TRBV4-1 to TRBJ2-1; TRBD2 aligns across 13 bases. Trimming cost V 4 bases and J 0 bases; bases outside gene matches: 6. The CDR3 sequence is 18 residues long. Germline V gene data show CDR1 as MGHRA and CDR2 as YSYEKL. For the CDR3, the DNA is TGCGCCAGCAGCCCGACTAGCGGGGGGCCTCGCTCCTACAATGAGCAGTTCTTC. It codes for CASSPTSGGPRSYNEQFF.

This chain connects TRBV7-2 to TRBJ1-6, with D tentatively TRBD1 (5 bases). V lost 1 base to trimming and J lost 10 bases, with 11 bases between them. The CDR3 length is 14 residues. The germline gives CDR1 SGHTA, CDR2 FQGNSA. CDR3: CASSLGGGGSPLHF. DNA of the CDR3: TGTGCCAGCAGCTTAGGGGGGGGAGGATCACCCCTCCACTTT. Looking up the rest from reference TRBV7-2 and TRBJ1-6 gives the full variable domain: GAGVSQSPSNKVTEKGKDVELRCDPISGHTALYWYRQSLGQGLEFLIYFQGNSAPDKSGLPSDRFSAERTGGSVSTLTIQRTQQEDSAVYLCASSLGGGGSPLHFGNGTRLTVT.

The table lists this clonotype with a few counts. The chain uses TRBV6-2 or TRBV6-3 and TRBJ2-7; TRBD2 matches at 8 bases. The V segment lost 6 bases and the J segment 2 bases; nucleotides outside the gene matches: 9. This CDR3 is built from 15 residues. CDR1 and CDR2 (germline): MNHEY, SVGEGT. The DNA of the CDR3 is TGTGCCAGCAGCCCCCCCTTAGCGGGGACCTACGAGCAGTACTTC. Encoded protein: CASSPPLAGTYEQYF.

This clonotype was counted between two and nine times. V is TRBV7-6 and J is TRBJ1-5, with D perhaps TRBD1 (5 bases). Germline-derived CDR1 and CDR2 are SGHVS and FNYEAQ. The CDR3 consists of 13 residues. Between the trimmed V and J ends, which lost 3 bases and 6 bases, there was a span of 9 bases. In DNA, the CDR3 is TGTGCCAGCAGCTTGGGGCCTCTTCAGCCCCAGCATTTT. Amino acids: CASSLGPLQPQHF. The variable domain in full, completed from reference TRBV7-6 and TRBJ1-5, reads GAGVSQSPRYKVTKRGQDVALRCDPISGHVSLYWYRQALGQGPEFLTYFNYEAQQDKSGLPNDRFSAERPEGSISTLTIQRTEQRDSAMYRCASSLGPLQPQHFGDGTRLSIL.

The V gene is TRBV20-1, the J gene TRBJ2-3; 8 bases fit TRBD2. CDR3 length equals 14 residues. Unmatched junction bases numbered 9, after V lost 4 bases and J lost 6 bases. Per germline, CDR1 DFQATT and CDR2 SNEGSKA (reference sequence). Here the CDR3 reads CSAIQRGRSDTQYF. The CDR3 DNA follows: TGCAGTGCTATCCAGCGGGGGAGATCTGATACGCAGTATTTT.

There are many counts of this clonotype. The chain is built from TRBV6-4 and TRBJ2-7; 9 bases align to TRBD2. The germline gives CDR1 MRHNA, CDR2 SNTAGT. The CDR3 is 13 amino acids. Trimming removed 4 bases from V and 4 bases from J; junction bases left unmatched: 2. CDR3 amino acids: CASSALAGYEQYF. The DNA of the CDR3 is TGTGCCAGCAGTGCGCTAGCGGGATACGAGCAGTACTTC.

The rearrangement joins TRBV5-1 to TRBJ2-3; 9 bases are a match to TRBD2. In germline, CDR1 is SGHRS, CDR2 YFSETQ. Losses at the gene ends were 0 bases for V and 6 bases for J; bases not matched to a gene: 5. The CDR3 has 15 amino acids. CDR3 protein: CASSLDAGGTDTQYF. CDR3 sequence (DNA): TGCGCCAGCAGCTTGGACGCGGGGGGGACTGATACGCAGTATTTT.

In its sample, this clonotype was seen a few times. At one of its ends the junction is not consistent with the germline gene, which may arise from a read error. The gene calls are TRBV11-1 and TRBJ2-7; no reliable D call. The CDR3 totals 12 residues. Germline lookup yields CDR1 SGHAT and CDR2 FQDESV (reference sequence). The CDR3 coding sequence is TGTGCCAACAGCGCACATCCCTACGAGCAGTACTTC. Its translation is CANSAHPYEQYF.